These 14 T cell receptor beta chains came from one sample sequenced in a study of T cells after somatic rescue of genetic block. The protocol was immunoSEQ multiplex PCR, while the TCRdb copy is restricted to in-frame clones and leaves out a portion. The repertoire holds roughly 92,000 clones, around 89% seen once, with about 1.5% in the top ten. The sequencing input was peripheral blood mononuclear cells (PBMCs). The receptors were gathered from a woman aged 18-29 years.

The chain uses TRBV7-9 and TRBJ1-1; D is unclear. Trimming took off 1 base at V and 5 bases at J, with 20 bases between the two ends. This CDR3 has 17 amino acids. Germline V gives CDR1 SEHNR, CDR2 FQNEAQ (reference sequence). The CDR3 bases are TGTGCCAGCAGCTTAGGGGTGTCGGGAAGAGGAGGTACTGAAGCTTTCTTT. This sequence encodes CASSLGVSGRGGTEAFF.

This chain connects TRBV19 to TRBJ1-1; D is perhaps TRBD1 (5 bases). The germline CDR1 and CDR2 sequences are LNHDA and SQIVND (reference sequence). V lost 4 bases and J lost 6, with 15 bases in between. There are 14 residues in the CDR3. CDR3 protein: CASSRGESLAEAFF. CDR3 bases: TGTGCCAGTAGTAGAGGGGAGTCTTTGGCTGAAGCTTTCTTT.

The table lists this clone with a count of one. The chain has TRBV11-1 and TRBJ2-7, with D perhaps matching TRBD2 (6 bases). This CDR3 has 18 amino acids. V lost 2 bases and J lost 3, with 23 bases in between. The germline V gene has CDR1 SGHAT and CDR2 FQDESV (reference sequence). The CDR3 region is CASSLPKPPLGEVYEQYF. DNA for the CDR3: TGTGCCAGCAGCTTACCAAAACCACCCCTTGGGGAGGTCTACGAGCAGTACTTC.

CDR3 coding DNA: TGTGCCAGCAGCTTAGTCTACGGAAGTAATGAAAAACTGTTTTTT. This gives the protein CASSLVYGSNEKLFF. The chain couples TRBV11-2 to TRBJ1-4; D gene ambiguous. The germline V and J ends were trimmed by 1 base and 4 bases, with 10 bases remaining between them. The CDR3 sequence is 15 residues long. CDR1 and CDR2 (germline): SGHAT, FQNNGV.

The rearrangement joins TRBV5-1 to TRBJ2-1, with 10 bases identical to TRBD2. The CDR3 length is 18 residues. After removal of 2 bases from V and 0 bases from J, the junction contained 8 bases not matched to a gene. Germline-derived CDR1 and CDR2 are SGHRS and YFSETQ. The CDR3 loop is CASSLWTSGRSSYNEQFF. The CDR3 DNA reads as TGCGCCAGCAGCTTATGGACTAGCGGACGCAGCTCCTACAATGAGCAGTTCTTC.

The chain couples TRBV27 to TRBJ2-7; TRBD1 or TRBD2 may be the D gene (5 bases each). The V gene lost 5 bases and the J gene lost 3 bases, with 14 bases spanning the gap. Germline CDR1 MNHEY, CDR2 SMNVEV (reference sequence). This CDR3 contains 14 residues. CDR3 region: CASSLGAINYEQYF. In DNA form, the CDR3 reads TGTGCCAGCAGTCTCGGGGCGATCAACTACGAGCAGTACTTC.

As DNA, the CDR3 is TGTGCCAGCAGCCCCGGGACAGGGTGGTATGAGCAGTACTTC. Its protein product is CASSPGTGWYEQYF. V and J are TRBV5-6 and TRBJ2-7, with TRBD1 matching 9 bases. This CDR3 contains 14 residues. J gave up 7 bases and V 4 bases, and 9 bases lay outside the gene matches. In germline, CDR1 is SGHDT, CDR2 YYEEEE.

The CDR3 nucleotides read TGTGCCAGCCATTATACTAGAGCAGGGGACACTGAAGCTTTCTTT. Translation: CASHYTRAGDTEAFF. The rearrangement joins TRBV27 to TRBJ1-1; D possibly corresponds to TRBD1 (6 bases). The CDR3 has 15 amino acids. CDR1 MNHEY and CDR2 SMNVEV come from the germline V gene (reference sequence). Between the trimmed V and J ends, which lost 8 bases and 3 bases, there was a span of 19 bases.

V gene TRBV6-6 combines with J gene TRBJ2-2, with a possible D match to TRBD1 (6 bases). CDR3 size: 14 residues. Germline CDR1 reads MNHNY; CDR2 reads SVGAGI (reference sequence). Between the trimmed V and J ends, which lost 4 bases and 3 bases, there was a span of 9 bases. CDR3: CASSWAGDTGELFF. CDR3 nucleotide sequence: TGTGCCAGCAGTTGGGCAGGGGACACCGGGGAGCTGTTTTTT.

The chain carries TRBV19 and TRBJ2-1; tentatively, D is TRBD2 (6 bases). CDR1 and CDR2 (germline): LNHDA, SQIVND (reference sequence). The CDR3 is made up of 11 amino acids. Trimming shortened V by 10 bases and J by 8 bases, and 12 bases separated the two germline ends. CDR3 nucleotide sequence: TGTGCCACATTCCGCGGGGATGAGCAGTTCTTC. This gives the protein CATFRGDEQFF.

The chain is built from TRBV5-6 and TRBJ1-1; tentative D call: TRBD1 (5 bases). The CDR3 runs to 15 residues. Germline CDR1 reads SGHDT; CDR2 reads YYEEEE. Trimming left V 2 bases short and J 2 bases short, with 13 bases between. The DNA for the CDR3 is TGTGCCAGCAGCTTTCAGGCCACAGGAAACACTGAAGCTTTCTTT. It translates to CASSFQATGNTEAFF.

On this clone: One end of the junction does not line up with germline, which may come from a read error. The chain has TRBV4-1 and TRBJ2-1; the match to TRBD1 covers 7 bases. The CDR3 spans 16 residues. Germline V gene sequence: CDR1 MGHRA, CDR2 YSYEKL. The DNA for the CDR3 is TGCGCCAGCAGCGAAGAAGGGGGCGGACTCTACAATGAGCAGTTCTTC. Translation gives CASSEEGGGLYNEQFF.

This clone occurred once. The CDR3 here is CASSQIRGGEQYF. Here the CDR3 DNA reads TGTGCCAGCAGCCAAATCCGGGGAGGGGAGCAGTACTTC. The gene calls are TRBV14 and TRBJ2-7; 7 bases map to TRBD2. The CDR3 has 13 residues. The germline V gene has CDR1 SGHDN and CDR2 FVKESK. The junction had 5 bases not matched to a gene; V was cut back by 2 bases and J by 7 bases. The variable domain in full, completed from reference TRBV14 and TRBJ2-7, reads EAGVTQFPSHSVIEKGQTVTLRCDPISGHDNLYWYRRVMGKEIKFLLHFVKESKQDESGMPNNRFLAERTGGTYSTLKVQPAELEDSGVYFCASSQIRGGEQYFGPGTRLTVT.

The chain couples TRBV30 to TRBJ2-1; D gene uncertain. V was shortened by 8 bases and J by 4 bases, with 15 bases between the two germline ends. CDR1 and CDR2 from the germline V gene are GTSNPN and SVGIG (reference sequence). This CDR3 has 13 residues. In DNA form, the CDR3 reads TGTGCCCGAAGGACGCTAGATTACAATGAGCAGTTCTTC. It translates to CARRTLDYNEQFF.